The rows below give T cell receptor beta chains drawn from one sample of a study of type 1 regulatory T cells. TCRdb called the reads again in MiXCR, with one record for every CDR3 protein. The table records over 55,000 distinct CDR3 sequences, about 60% of them present only once. Antigen specificity for these receptors is unknown. Sequencing was done on a sample of cultured T cells, either the whole culture or a sorted T cell fraction (not recorded which). The source is a human donor in good health. Both conserved end residues are part of each CDR3.

v_gene	j_gene	CDR3aa
TRBV20-1	TRBJ2-7	CSAFDYSGSVYEQYF
TRBV3-1	TRBJ2-1	CASSPMGDEQFF
TRBV28	TRBJ2-5	CASSVKWTSGKQETQYF
TRBV19	TRBJ2-7	CASIGQGAYEQYF
TRBV20-1	TRBJ2-7	CSAKKGTSGRFSYEQYF
TRBV6-6	TRBJ2-7	CASSRSGEGGSYEQYF
TRBV10-3	TRBJ2-1	CAISEGFGEQFF
TRBV19	TRBJ2-1	CASSPTRGSGSENEQFF
TRBV28	TRBJ1-4	CAVGGPGATNEKLFF
TRBV5-4	TRBJ2-2	CASSSRLAVNTGELFF
TRBV7-3	TRBJ2-2	CASSPGTTNTGELFF
TRBV7-2	TRBJ1-1	CASSLAADPNTEAFF
TRBV7-2	TRBJ2-7	CASSLGRQVAYEQYF
TRBV5-5	TRBJ2-2	CASSFFGGGPSEVSGELFF
TRBV5-1	TRBJ1-1	CASSLVDRGNTEAFF
TRBV20-1	TRBJ2-3	CSANRGAGGTDTQYF
TRBV24-1	TRBJ2-3	CATSDRDRPYADTQYF
TRBV6-2/TRBV6-3	TRBJ2-2	CASSRLAGGSGELFF
TRBV12-3/TRBV12-4	TRBJ2-1	CASRSSGGVLGNEQFF
TRBV12-5	TRBJ2-3	CASGLVRTDTQYF
TRBV12-2	TRBJ2-2	CASPPRYSTGELFF
TRBV27	TRBJ2-1	CASSFYGGTLYNEQFF
TRBV6-5	TRBJ2-5	CASSYQTPQETQYF
TRBV12-3/TRBV12-4	TRBJ2-7	CASRWGLANSYEQYF
TRBV20-1	TRBJ1-1	CSARDLGPNTEAFF
TRBV7-9	TRBJ2-7	CASSPLDKGTGTEQYF
TRBV20-1	TRBJ2-4	CSARAKLNIQYF
TRBV28	TRBJ2-5	CASSFVAGVGLQETQYF
TRBV18	TRBJ2-3	CASSSSTDTQYF
TRBV19	TRBJ2-7	CASSGTPAYEQYF
TRBV19	TRBJ2-7	CASSLQGDIPLEQYF
TRBV19	TRBJ2-2	CASSNQIANTGELFF
TRBV7-6	TRBJ2-1	CASSLGGQSYNEQFF
TRBV9	TRBJ2-1	CASSPPPGTTHNEQFF
TRBV5-1	TRBJ2-7	CASSTGLTRYEQYF
TRBV28	TRBJ2-1	CASSLVTSGPFFNEQFF
TRBV5-1	TRBJ1-1	CASSFGNTEAFF
TRBV19	TRBJ2-2	CASSLAGGPTGELFF
TRBV11-1	TRBJ2-7	CASSLQGGEQYF
TRBV20-1	TRBJ2-6	CSARSGSGANVLTF
TRBV5-4	TRBJ2-7	CASSFGTSSYEQYF
TRBV6-1	TRBJ2-1	CASPGTPILYNEQFF